One sample yielded the 27 T cell receptor beta chains listed below, sequenced in a study of cytomegalovirus exposure and HLA in healthy donors. The PCR ran on 60 Vbeta and 13 Jbeta primers. This table comes from immunoSEQ multiplex PCR, and its TCRdb copy is limited to in-frame clones, with some not included. The data show about 140,000 clones, 82% seen once. Sequencing input: PBMCs. Receptor source: a male donor in good health and CMV-seronegative.

The sample holds a few counts of this clone. The chain uses TRBV9 and TRBJ1-4; D is undetermined. This CDR3 comprises 13 residues. V was pared by 0 bases and J by 10 bases, with 10 bases between. Looked up from germline, CDR1 is SGDLS and CDR2 is YYNGEE. This chain's CDR3 is CASSVDSPGKLFF. CDR3 DNA: TGTGCCAGCAGCGTAGACTCACCCGGAAAACTGTTTTTT.

V gene TRBV9 combines with J gene TRBJ2-7, with a weak D call TRBD2 (6 bases). V was pared by 3 bases and J by 6 bases, with 16 bases between. The CDR3 length is 14 residues. Germline CDR1 is SGDLS and CDR2 is YYNGEE. The CDR3 sequence: CASSAPSPGSEQYF. Written as DNA, the CDR3 is TGTGCCAGCAGCGCCCCTTCACCCGGGAGCGAGCAGTACTTC.

This clone has more than one count but fewer than ten. This chain links TRBV28 with TRBJ1-1, with unresolved D. Germline CDR1 is MDHEN and CDR2 is SYDVKM. There are 15 residues in the CDR3. With 1 base removed from V and 10 bases from J, the gap between germline ends came to 19 bases. The CDR3 sequence: CASSLYAGGPVRAFF. DNA of the CDR3: TGTGCCAGCAGTTTATACGCGGGCGGTCCCGTAAGAGCTTTCTTT.

This clone was picked up a small number of times. V and J are TRBV5-6 and TRBJ2-6; D possibly corresponds to TRBD2 (7 bases). V was clipped by 7 bases and J by 0 bases, with 23 bases between them. This CDR3 spans 19 amino acids. Germline V gene lookup returns CDR1 SGHDT and CDR2 YYEEEE. The CDR3 region is CASVRGGLADISGANVLTF. CDR3 nucleotides: TGTGCCAGCGTAAGGGGGGGGCTAGCGGACATCTCTGGGGCCAACGTCCTGACTTTC.

A few counts support this clone. The V gene is TRBV18, the J gene TRBJ2-1, with 7 bases fitting TRBD2. Germline values: CDR1 KGHSH, CDR2 LQKENI. V lost 3 bases and J lost 8; bases outside the gene matches: 10. This CDR3 has 15 amino acids. The CDR3 nucleotides are TGTGCCAGCTCACCGACCCTTCGGGGGGAGGATGAGCAGTTCTTC. Translating gives CASSPTLRGEDEQFF.

In its sample, this clone was seen a few times. The chain joins TRBV29-1 to TRBJ1-1; D remains ambiguous. Trimming cost V 6 bases and J 3 bases, with 17 bases left between them. The germline CDR1 and CDR2 sequences are SQVTM and ANQGSEA. This CDR3 comprises 14 residues. The CDR3 spells CSVAPRLMDTEAFF. CDR3 DNA: TGCAGCGTGGCTCCCCGTCTGATGGACACTGAAGCTTTCTTT.

This chain joins TRBV13 and TRBJ2-7; 7 bases are a match to TRBD1. Losses at the gene ends were 5 bases for V and 3 bases for J; bases not matched to a gene: 16. Per germline, CDR1 PRHDT and CDR2 FYEKMQ (reference sequence). The CDR3 spans 17 residues. CDR3 DNA sequence: TGTGCCAGCAGCCCAGCCAACCTCCGGGACAGCTACTACGAGCAGTACTTC. Its translation is CASSPANLRDSYYEQYF.

The chain combines TRBV14 with TRBJ2-7; 10 bases fit TRBD2. The CDR3 length is 14 residues. Germline V CDR1 and CDR2: SGHDN, FVKESK. V lost 3 bases and J lost 6; bases outside the gene matches: 5. CDR3 region: CASSHLAGVGEQYF. The CDR3 DNA is TGTGCCAGCAGCCATCTAGCGGGAGTGGGCGAGCAGTACTTC. Combining the CDR3 with reference TRBV14 and TRBJ2-7 gives the whole variable domain EAGVTQFPSHSVIEKGQTVTLRCDPISGHDNLYWYRRVMGKEIKFLLHFVKESKQDESGMPNNRFLAERTGGTYSTLKVQPAELEDSGVYFCASSHLAGVGEQYFGPGTRLTVT.

This rearrangement joins TRBV30 to TRBJ2-7, with D unclear. The germline V and J ends were trimmed by 3 bases and 2 bases, with 8 bases remaining between them. The CDR3 is 12 residues long. Germline V gene lookup returns CDR1 GTSNPN and CDR2 SVGIG (reference sequence). CDR3 DNA: TGTGCCTGGAGGATCCAGGCCTACGAGCAGTACTTC. Its protein is CAWRIQAYEQYF.

J is TRBJ2-3 and V is TRBV12-5, with TRBD2 as a possible D gene (6 bases). Trimming took 5 bases from V and 0 from J, leaving 12 bases between them. Germline V gene data show CDR1 as LGHNT and CDR2 as FRNRAP. This CDR3 has 15 amino acids. DNA for the CDR3: TGTGCTAGTGGTGACGGACTATTTAGCACAGATACGCAGTATTTT. Translation: CASGDGLFSTDTQYF.

The V and J genes are TRBV5-1 and TRBJ1-2; 8 positions match TRBD1. Germline CDR1 is SGHRS and CDR2 is YFSETQ. The CDR3 totals 15 residues. After removal of 0 bases from V and 7 bases from J, the junction contained 8 bases not matched to a gene. The CDR3 nucleotides read TGCGCCAGCAGCTTGGTAGAGACAGGGGTTAGTGGCTACACCTTC. It encodes CASSLVETGVSGYTF.

The J gene is TRBJ2-5, the V gene TRBV10-3, with a tentative D call TRBD2 (6 bases). The germline CDR1 and CDR2 sequences are ENHRY and SYGVKD. V was trimmed by 0 bases and J by 4 bases, leaving 9 bases between them. The CDR3 contains 14 residues. This chain's CDR3 is CAISESTGGETQYF. The CDR3 DNA reads TGTGCCATCAGTGAGTCGACCGGGGGAGAGACCCAGTACTTC.

The chain couples TRBV4-3 to TRBJ1-5, with D unclear. CDR3 length: 15 amino acids. Germline V gene sequence: CDR1 LGHNA, CDR2 YSLEER. Deletions cut 0 bases from V and 6 bases from J, with 12 bases between. The CDR3 nucleotides read TGCGCCAGCAGCCAAGAGTTGTGGTTGCGTCAGCCCCAGCATTTT. Protein product: CASSQELWLRQPQHF.

The gene calls are TRBV7-6 and TRBJ2-7; 7 nucleotides line up with TRBD1. V lost 5 bases and J lost 1; bases outside the gene matches: 5. The CDR3 is made up of 14 amino acids. Germline values: CDR1 SGHVS, CDR2 FNYEAQ. CDR3 region: CASSQSRGSYEQYF. The CDR3 DNA reads TGTGCCAGCAGCCAGTCCAGGGGGTCCTACGAGCAGTACTTC.

This clone occurred many times. The V call is TRBV6-5, the J call TRBJ2-1; possibly TRBD2 for D (5 bases). CDR3 size: 14 residues. Between the trimmed V and J ends, which lost 5 bases and 5 bases, there was a span of 13 bases. The germline V gene has CDR1 MNHEY and CDR2 SVGAGI. CDR3 in amino acids: CASSIPGSNNEQFF. The CDR3 DNA follows: TGTGCCAGCAGTATACCGGGGTCCAACAATGAGCAGTTCTTC.

The chain is built from TRBV5-8 and TRBJ2-7, with 7 positions matching TRBD1. This CDR3 region has 14 residues. Germline V CDR1 and CDR2: SGHTS, YDEGEE. Trimming at V came to 2 bases and at J to 7 bases, leaving 9 bases not matched to a gene. CDR3 loop: CASSFWQGVNEQYF. CDR3 nucleotides: TGTGCCAGCAGCTTTTGGCAGGGGGTAAATGAGCAGTACTTC. The full variable domain, its missing parts supplied by reference TRBV5-8 and TRBJ2-7, is EAGVTQSPTHLIKTRGQQATLRCSPISGHTSVYWYQQALGLGLQFLLWYDEGEERNRGNFPPRFSGRQFPNYSSELNVNALELEDSALYLCASSFWQGVNEQYFGPGTRLTVT.

The chain is built from TRBV28 and TRBJ2-1, with 15 positions matching TRBD2. Unmatched junction bases numbered 7, after V lost 4 bases and J lost 6 bases. The CDR3 has 17 residues. Germline V gene lookup returns CDR1 MDHEN and CDR2 SYDVKM. The CDR3 coding sequence is TGTGCCAGCAGTTCTCCCCCGGGACTAGCGGGAGGCAATGAGCAGTTCTTC. Amino acid sequence: CASSSPPGLAGGNEQFF.

V is TRBV4-2 and J is TRBJ2-1, with TRBD2 matching 8 bases. The CDR3 extends over 17 amino acids. Germline lookup yields CDR1 LGHNA and CDR2 YNFKEQ. The trim removed 4 bases at V and 1 base at J, leaving 9 bases unmatched. The CDR3 sequence is CASSPPLAGTSYNEQFF. CDR3 DNA: TGTGCCAGCAGCCCGCCCTTAGCGGGGACTTCCTACAATGAGCAGTTCTTC.

This clone was seen just once. The chain carries TRBV18 and TRBJ1-3; 10 bases fit TRBD1. The CDR3 runs to 14 residues. In germline, CDR1 is KGHSH, CDR2 LQKENI. V gave up 3 bases and J gave up 7 bases; unmatched junction bases: 3. DNA of the CDR3: TGTGCCAGCTCACCCGCGACAGGGGGCAACACCATATATTTT. Protein: CASSPATGGNTIYF.

This clone was seen a few times. The rearrangement links TRBV27 to TRBJ2-1; 9 nucleotides align to TRBD2. This CDR3 contains 14 residues. With V trimmed by 3 bases and J by 5 bases, 2 bases remained unmatched. CDR1 is MNHEY, CDR2 SMNVEV, per germline (reference sequence). CDR3 in DNA: TGTGCCAGCAGTTTGACTAGCGGAGACAATGAGCAGTTCTTC. Protein product: CASSLTSGDNEQFF.

The rearrangement joins TRBV6-5 to TRBJ1-3; unclear D gene. The CDR3 runs to 14 residues. Trimming removed 5 bases from V and 4 bases from J, with 12 bases in between. The germline V gene has CDR1 MNHEY and CDR2 SVGAGI. For the CDR3, the DNA is TGTGCCAGCAGTATCGGAGCCCGGGGAAACACCATATATTTT. It is translated as CASSIGARGNTIYF.

The chain is built from TRBV13 and TRBJ1-3; D unclear. V gave up 2 bases and J gave up 5 bases, with 13 bases separating them. The CDR3 contains 15 residues. Germline CDR1 reads PRHDT; CDR2 reads FYEKMQ (reference sequence). Here the CDR3 reads CASSLRAGLRNTIYF. CDR3 DNA sequence: TGTGCCAGCAGCTTACGGGCGGGCCTTCGAAACACCATATATTTT.

This chain connects TRBV5-4 to TRBJ2-5; 8 bases are shared with TRBD2. The CDR3 runs 14 residues. The J segment lost 5 bases and the V segment lost 4 bases, leaving 7 bases of the junction unmatched. Germline CDR1 and CDR2: SGHNT and YYREEE (reference sequence). The CDR3 protein is CASSTGLAGETQYF. The CDR3 DNA reads TGTGCCAGCAGCACCGGACTAGCCGGGGAGACCCAGTACTTC.

The chain carries TRBV9 and TRBJ2-3; 12 bases match TRBD2. Germline lookup yields CDR1 SGDLS and CDR2 YYNGEE. The CDR3 sequence is 18 residues long. The trim removed 0 bases at V and 3 bases at J, leaving 8 bases unmatched. In DNA, the CDR3 is TGTGCCAGCAGCGTAGAGATGACTAGCGGGAGTTGGACAGATACGCAGTATTTT. It is translated as CASSVEMTSGSWTDTQYF. The full variable domain, completed using reference TRBV9 and TRBJ2-3, is DSGVTQTPKHLITATGQRVTLRCSPRSGDLSVYWYQQSLDQGLQFLIQYYNGEERAKGNILERFSAQQFPDLHSELNLSSLELGDSALYFCASSVEMTSGSWTDTQYFGPGTRLTVL.

The chain combines TRBV11-2 with TRBJ2-7; TRBD2 aligns across 7 bases. CDR1 SGHAT and CDR2 FQNNGV come from the germline V gene. There are 15 residues in the CDR3. V gave up 5 bases and J gave up 6 bases; unmatched junction bases: 13. In DNA form, the CDR3 reads TGTGCCAGCAGCGGATACTCGGCGGGAGAGGGCGAGCAGTACTTC. This encodes CASSGYSAGEGEQYF.

The V call is TRBV5-4, the J call TRBJ2-5, with unresolved D. This CDR3 has 13 amino acids. Germline CDR1 SGHNT, CDR2 YYREEE (reference sequence). Trimming removed 0 bases at V and 1 base at J, with 4 bases between. The CDR3: CASSLGSQETQYF. CDR3 DNA: TGTGCCAGCAGCTTGGGCAGCCAAGAGACCCAGTACTTC. Complete variable domain (other parts from reference TRBV5-4 and TRBJ2-5): ETGVTQSPTHLIKTRGQQVTLRCSSQSGHNTVSWYQQALGQGPQFIFQYYREEENGRGNFPPRFSGLQFPNYSSELNVNALELDDSALYLCASSLGSQETQYFGPGTRLLVL.

The V call is TRBV11-3, the J call TRBJ2-7, with D unresolved. The ends were cut back, 1 base at V and 5 bases at J, with 6 bases in the middle. CDR1 SGHNT and CDR2 YENEEA come from the germline V gene. The CDR3 is 12 amino acids. The CDR3 DNA reads as TGTGCCAGCAGCTTAGTACACCACGAGCAGTACTTC. It is translated as CASSLVHHEQYF. Full variable domain (rest looked up from reference TRBV11-3 and TRBJ2-7): EAGVVQSPRYKIIEKKQPVAFWCNPISGHNTLYWYLQNLGQGPELLIRYENEEAVDDSQLPKDRFSAERLKGVDSTLKIQPAELGDSAVYLCASSLVHHEQYFGPGTRLTVT.